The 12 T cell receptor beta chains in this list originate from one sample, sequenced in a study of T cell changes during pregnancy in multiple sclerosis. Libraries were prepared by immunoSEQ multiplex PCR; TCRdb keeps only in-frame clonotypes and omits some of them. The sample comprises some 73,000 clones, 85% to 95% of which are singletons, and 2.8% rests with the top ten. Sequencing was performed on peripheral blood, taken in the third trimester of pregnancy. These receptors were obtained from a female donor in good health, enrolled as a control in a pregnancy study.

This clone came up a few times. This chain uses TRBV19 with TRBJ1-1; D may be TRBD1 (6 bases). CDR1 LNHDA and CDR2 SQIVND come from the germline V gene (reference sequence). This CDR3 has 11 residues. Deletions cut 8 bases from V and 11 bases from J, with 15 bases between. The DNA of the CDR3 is TGTGCCAGTGAACAGGGAGGGTGGGCTTTCTTT. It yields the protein CASEQGGWAFF.

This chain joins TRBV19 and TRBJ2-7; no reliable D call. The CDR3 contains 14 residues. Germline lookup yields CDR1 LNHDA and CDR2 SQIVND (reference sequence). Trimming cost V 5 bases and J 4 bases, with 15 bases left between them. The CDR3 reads CASSPDSDLYEQYF. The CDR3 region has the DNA TGTGCCAGTAGTCCCGACTCCGATCTTTACGAGCAGTACTTC. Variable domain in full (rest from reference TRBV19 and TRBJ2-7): DGGITQSPKYLFRKEGQNVTLSCEQNLNHDAMYWYRQDPGQGLRLIYYSQIVNDFQKGDIAEGYSVSREKKESFPLTVTSAQKNPTAFYLCASSPDSDLYEQYFGPGTRLTVT.

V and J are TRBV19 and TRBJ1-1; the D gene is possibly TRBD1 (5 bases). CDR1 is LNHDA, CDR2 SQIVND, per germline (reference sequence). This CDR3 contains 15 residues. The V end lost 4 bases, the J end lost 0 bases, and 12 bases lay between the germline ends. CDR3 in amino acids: CASSKAGRMNTEAFF. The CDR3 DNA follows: TGTGCCAGTAGTAAGGCGGGGCGGATGAACACTGAAGCTTTCTTT.

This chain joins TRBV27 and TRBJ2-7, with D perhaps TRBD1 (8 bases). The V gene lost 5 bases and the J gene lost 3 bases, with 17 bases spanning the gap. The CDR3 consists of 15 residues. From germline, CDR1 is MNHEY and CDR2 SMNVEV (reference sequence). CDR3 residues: CASSPPDREGYEQYF. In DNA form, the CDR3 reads TGTGCCAGCAGTCCCCCGGACAGGGAGGGCTACGAGCAGTACTTC.

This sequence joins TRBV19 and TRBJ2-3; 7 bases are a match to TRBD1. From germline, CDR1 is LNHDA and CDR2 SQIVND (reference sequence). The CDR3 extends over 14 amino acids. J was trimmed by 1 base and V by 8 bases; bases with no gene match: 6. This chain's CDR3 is CASEGQGGTDTQYF. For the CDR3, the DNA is TGTGCCAGTGAAGGGCAGGGGGGCACAGATACGCAGTATTTT.

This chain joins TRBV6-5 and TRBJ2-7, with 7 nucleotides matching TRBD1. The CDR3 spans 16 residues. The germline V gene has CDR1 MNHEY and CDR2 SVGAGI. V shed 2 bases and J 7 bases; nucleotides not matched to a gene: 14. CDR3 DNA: TGTGCCAGCAGTTACACCCGGACAGGAGCCTTAGGGGAGCAGTACTTC. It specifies CASSYTRTGALGEQYF.

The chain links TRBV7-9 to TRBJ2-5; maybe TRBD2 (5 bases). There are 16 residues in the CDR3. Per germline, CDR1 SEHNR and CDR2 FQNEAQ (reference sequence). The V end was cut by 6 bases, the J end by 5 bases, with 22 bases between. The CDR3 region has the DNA TGTGCCAGCAGATCTCCTATTAGCGCCGGTTCTGAGACCCAGTACTTC. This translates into CASRSPISAGSETQYF.

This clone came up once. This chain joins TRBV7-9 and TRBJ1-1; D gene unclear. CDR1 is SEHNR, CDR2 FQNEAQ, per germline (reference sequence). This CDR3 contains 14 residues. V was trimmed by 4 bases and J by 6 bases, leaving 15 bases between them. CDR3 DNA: TGTGCCAGCAGCTGGAAAGGAGGGCCCGCTGAAGCTTTCTTT. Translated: CASSWKGGPAEAFF.

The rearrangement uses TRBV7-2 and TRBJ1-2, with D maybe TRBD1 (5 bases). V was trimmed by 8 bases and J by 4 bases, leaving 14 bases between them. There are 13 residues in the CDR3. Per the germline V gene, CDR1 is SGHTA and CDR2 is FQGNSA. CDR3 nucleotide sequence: TGTGCCAGCCAGCTTGGAGGGGTCTATGGCTACACCTTC. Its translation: CASQLGGVYGYTF.

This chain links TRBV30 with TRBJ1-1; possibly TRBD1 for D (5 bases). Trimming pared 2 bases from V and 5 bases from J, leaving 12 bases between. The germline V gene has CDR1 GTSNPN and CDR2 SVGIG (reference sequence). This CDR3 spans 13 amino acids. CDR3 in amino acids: CAWSRAGGTEAFF. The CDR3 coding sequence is TGTGCCTGGAGTAGGGCCGGGGGAACTGAAGCTTTCTTT.

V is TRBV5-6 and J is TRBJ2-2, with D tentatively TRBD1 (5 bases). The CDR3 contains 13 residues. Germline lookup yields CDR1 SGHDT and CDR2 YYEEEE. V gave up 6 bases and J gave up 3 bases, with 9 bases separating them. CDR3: CASKDSYTGELFF. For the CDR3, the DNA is TGTGCCAGCAAAGACAGCTACACCGGGGAGCTGTTTTTT.

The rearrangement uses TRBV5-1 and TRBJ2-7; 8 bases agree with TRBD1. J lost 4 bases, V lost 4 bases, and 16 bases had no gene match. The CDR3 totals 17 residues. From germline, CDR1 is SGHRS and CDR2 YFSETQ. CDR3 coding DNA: TGCGCCAGCAGCCCGATACATTCCGGGACAGGTATTTACGAGCAGTACTTC. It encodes CASSPIHSGTGIYEQYF.